The entry below describes one TCR beta chain. The sample originates from a study of OX40 agonist ivuxolimab in advanced cancers. CDR1 and CDR2 from the germline V gene are SGHTA and FQGNSA. Trimming removed 5 bases at V and 3 bases at J, with 15 bases between. CDR3 length: 15 amino acids. The method was immunoSEQ multiplex PCR; TCRdb's version includes in-frame clones alone and lacks a portion of them. Among tens of thousands of clones listed, 90% were seen once. The source is an adult with an advanced solid tumor such as melanoma, head and neck, liver or kidney cancer. The sequences come from CD4+ or CD8+ T cells sorted from blood, collected in a trial of the OX40 agonist ivuxolimab. This rearrangement joins TRBV7-2 to TRBJ2-3, with D tentatively TRBD1 or TRBD2 (5 bases each). The CDR3 spells CASSDRRDATDTQYF. In DNA form, the CDR3 reads TGTGCCAGCAGCGATAGACGGGACGCGACAGATACGCAGTATTTT.